This T cell receptor (beta chain) emerged from a study of post-analysis software for immune sequencing data. Overall study results and limits: Controls' normalized Chao1 diversity significantly exceeded that of multiple sclerosis patients. About five TRBV segments, including TRBV5-6, TRBV5-1 and TRBV20-1, were more frequent in patients than controls.

The CDR3 consists of 15 residues. Trimming pared 1 base from V and 1 base from J, leaving 11 bases between. The V gene's germline CDR1 is DFQATT and CDR2 SNEGSKA (reference sequence). About this clonotype itself: Its target is not known.

TCR beta cDNA libraries included unique molecular identifiers. MiXCR, run by TCRdb on the PCR reads, gives a single entry per CDR3 protein. The sample comprises approximately 400,000 distinct CDR3 sequences, approximately 38% of which are singletons, and around 15% rests with the top ten. The source of this sequence is a girl aged 5-17 years with multiple sclerosis. The chain is built from TRBV20-1 and TRBJ1-5, with no clear D. The sample consisted of blood. The CDR3 region has the DNA TGCAGTGCTAGAGGAAGGGTCGGGAGCAATCAGCCCCAGCATTTT. Its protein product is CSARGRVGSNQPQHF.